The rows below give T cell receptor beta chains drawn from one sample of a study of beta chain features in type 1 diabetes. Here immunoSEQ multiplex PCR was the method, and the copy in TCRdb shows in-frame clones only, minus some. Among around 290,000 clones listed, roughly 8% were seen once. The sample was central memory CD4+ T cells from blood. These receptor sequences come from a woman under 30 in good health. Each CDR3 is given with its conserved first and last residue. The D gene is left open where the match is weak. Clone size, where shown, is once, few, many, or a class for clones that have expanded.

D gene	V gene	clone size	J gene	CDR3 protein	CDR3 DNA
TRBD2	TRBV29-1	few	TRBJ2-7	CSARSGRGHEQYF	TGCAGCGCCAGGAGCGGGAGGGGGCACGAGCAGTACTTC
NA	TRBV2	NA	TRBJ2-3	CASTEGRGDTQYF	TGTGCCAGCACTGAAGGAAGAGGGGATACGCAGTATTTT
NA	TRBV29-1	NA	TRBJ1-2	CSVRGLANYGYTF	TGCAGCGTCCGGGGTTTAGCTAACTATGGCTACACCTTC
NA	TRBV5-4	NA	TRBJ2-2	CASSVDRLGGELFF	TGTGCCAGCAGCGTAGATAGGCTCGGCGGGGAGCTGTTTTTT
NA	TRBV29-1	NA	TRBJ1-1	CSVESTEAFF	TGCAGCGTTGAATCGACTGAAGCTTTCTTT
NA	TRBV5-4	few	TRBJ1-5	CASSLDVGQPQHF	TGTGCCAGCAGCTTGGATGTGGGTCAGCCCCAGCATTTT
TRBD1	TRBV2	few	TRBJ1-5	CASRGQSSNQPQHF	TGTGCCAGCAGGGGACAGTCCAGCAATCAGCCCCAGCATTTT
NA	TRBV7-9	many	TRBJ2-5	CASSLGQHPQETQYF	TGTGCCAGCAGCTTAGGGCAACATCCTCAAGAGACCCAGTACTTC
TRBD2	TRBV9	few	TRBJ2-1	CASSAPSGVRNEQFF	TGTGCCAGCAGCGCTCCTAGCGGGGTCCGCAATGAGCAGTTCTTC
NA	TRBV7-2	few	TRBJ2-7	CASSLYRSSYEQYF	TGTGCCAGCAGCCTGTACAGGAGCTCCTACGAGCAGTACTTC
NA	TRBV11-2	few	TRBJ2-3	CASSLGRGDTQYF	TGTGCCAGCAGCCTGGGGAGAGGGGATACGCAGTATTTT
TRBD1	TRBV27	NA	TRBJ2-3	CASSLGQGADTQYF	TGTGCCAGCAGTTTGGGACAGGGGGCGGATACGCAGTATTTT
NA	TRBV7-6	NA	TRBJ2-3	CASSFAGAHSGDTQYF	TGTGCCAGCAGCTTCGCAGGGGCGCATTCAGGCGATACGCAGTATTTT
NA	TRBV7-2	NA	TRBJ1-1	CASSKNGQSTEAFF	TGTGCCAGCAGCAAAAACGGACAGAGCACTGAAGCTTTCTTT
TRBD2	TRBV7-2	many	TRBJ2-3	CASSFLLAGGRSDTQYF	TGTGCCAGCAGCTTCCTCCTAGCGGGGGGGCGGTCAGATACGCAGTATTTT
NA	TRBV5-1	few	TRBJ1-1	CASSAVNTEAFF	TGCGCCAGCAGCGCAGTTAACACTGAAGCTTTCTTT
NA	TRBV10-3	NA	TRBJ2-3	CAISDGGFPSQYF	TGTGCCATCAGTGACGGCGGCTTTCCCTCGCAGTATTTT
NA	TRBV15	many	TRBJ1-4	CATSRDLGHLVEKLFF	TGTGCCACCAGCAGAGATCTTGGCCATCTGGTGGAAAAACTGTTTTTT
NA	TRBV5-4	NA	TRBJ2-3	CASSFGGSDTQYF	TGTGCCAGCAGCTTCGGGGGTTCAGATACGCAGTATTTT
NA	TRBV11-1	few	TRBJ1-1	CASSLEIMNTEAFF	TGTGCCAGCAGCTTGGAAATTATGAACACTGAAGCTTTCTTT
NA	TRBV18	NA	TRBJ2-1	CASSPGLAHYNEQFF	TGTGCCAGCTCACCTGGGCTAGCGCATTACAATGAGCAGTTCTTC
NA	TRBV7-2	NA	TRBJ2-5	CASSLGAGQVQETQYF	TGTGCCAGCAGCTTGGGAGCGGGACAGGTCCAGGAGACCCAGTACTTC
NA	TRBV19	NA	TRBJ1-2	CASGDAGPYSLYGYTF	TGTGCCAGTGGGGACGCGGGGCCCTATTCCCTGTATGGCTACACCTTC
TRBD1	TRBV6-6	NA	TRBJ1-4	CASSPRDRGRSEKLFF	TGTGCCAGCAGCCCCCGGGACAGGGGAAGATCAGAAAAACTGTTTTTT
NA	TRBV28	few	TRBJ1-4	CASSLFPPGTNEKLFF	TGTGCCAGCAGTTTATTCCCACCCGGGACTAATGAAAAACTGTTTTTT
TRBD1	TRBV2	NA	TRBJ1-6	CASSARGQGSPLHF	TGTGCCAGCAGCGCCAGGGGGCAAGGGTCACCCCTCCACTTT
TRBD2	TRBV5-6	NA	TRBJ2-5	CASSLVSSGSRTQYF	TGTGCCAGCAGCTTGGTTTCTAGCGGGAGTAGGACCCAGTACTTC
NA	TRBV7-2	many	TRBJ2-5	CASSLVSGQETQYF	TGTGCCAGCAGCTTAGTCTCTGGGCAAGAGACCCAGTACTTC
NA	TRBV5-1	NA	TRBJ2-3	CASSSAAGYPTATDTQYF	TGCGCCAGCAGCTCCGCGGCGGGGTACCCGACAGCGACAGATACGCAGTATTTT
NA	TRBV5-1	NA	TRBJ2-3	CASSPSTDTQYF	TGCGCCAGCAGCCCTAGCACAGATACGCAGTATTTT
NA	TRBV6-1	few	TRBJ1-5	CASSVLYSNQPQHF	TGTGCCAGCAGTGTGCTATATAGCAATCAGCCCCAGCATTTT
NA	TRBV7-2	NA	TRBJ1-1	CASSYYTEAFF	TGTGCCAGCAGTTACTACACTGAAGCTTTCTTT
NA	TRBV2	NA	TRBJ1-5	CASSSYGGAIFNQPQHF	TGTGCCAGCAGTTCCTATGGGGGGGCTATTTTCAATCAGCCCCAGCATTTT
NA	TRBV4-3	few	TRBJ1-1	CASSPRGWGDTEAFF	TGCGCCAGCAGCCCGCGAGGGTGGGGGGACACTGAAGCTTTCTTT
TRBD1	TRBV29-1	many	TRBJ1-4	CSVVGRGRKKLFF	TGCAGCGTTGTCGGGAGGGGGCGGAAGAAACTGTTTTTT
TRBD2	TRBV4-2	NA	TRBJ2-5	CASSQDLGRVETQYF	TGTGCCAGCAGCCAAGATCTAGGGAGGGTAGAGACCCAGTACTTC
NA	TRBV19	few	TRBJ2-1	CASSRTSRPYNEQFF	TGTGCCAGTAGTCGGACAAGTAGGCCCTACAATGAGCAGTTCTTC
NA	TRBV30	few	TRBJ1-3	CAWSAFSGNTIYF	TGTGCCTGGAGTGCTTTCTCTGGAAACACCATATATTTT
NA	TRBV5-6	few	TRBJ2-1	CASSLGVGIPYNEQFF	TGTGCCAGCAGCTTGGGAGTAGGGATACCCTACAATGAGCAGTTCTTC
NA	TRBV7-8	NA	TRBJ2-6	CASSLRGRPNSGANVLTF	TGTGCCAGCAGCTTACGTGGCAGGCCGAACTCTGGGGCCAACGTCCTGACTTTC
NA	TRBV6-6	few	TRBJ2-5	CASRTSNGETQYF	TGTGCCAGCAGAACTAGCAATGGGGAGACCCAGTACTTC
NA	TRBV5-1	NA	TRBJ2-2	CASSPGTPELTGELFF	TGCGCCAGCAGCCCCGGGACTCCGGAACTTACCGGGGAGCTGTTTTTT
TRBD1	TRBV29-1	few	TRBJ1-1	CSVRKDRANTEAFF	TGCAGCGTCCGAAAAGACAGGGCGAACACTGAAGCTTTCTTT
TRBD1	TRBV4-2	few	TRBJ2-5	CASSQEWGQQETQYF	TGTGCCAGCAGCCAAGAGTGGGGACAGCAAGAGACCCAGTACTTC
NA	TRBV11-1	NA	TRBJ2-3	CASSLNQAGATDTQYF	TGTGCCAGCAGCTTAAATCAGGCAGGGGCTACAGATACGCAGTATTTT
NA	TRBV6-1	few	TRBJ2-1	CASSEQTYNEQFF	TGTGCCAGCAGTGAACAGACGTACAATGAGCAGTTCTTC
TRBD1	TRBV2	NA	TRBJ1-2	CASSASGGYYGYTF	TGTGCCAGCAGTGCGTCAGGGGGGTACTATGGCTACACCTTC
TRBD1	TRBV11-2	NA	TRBJ1-4	CASSAYRGRAEKLFF	TGTGCCAGCAGCGCCTACAGGGGGCGCGCTGAAAAACTGTTTTTT
TRBD1	TRBV6-5	NA	TRBJ2-5	CASSYDSQRGRETQYF	TGTGCCAGCAGTTACGATAGCCAAAGGGGGCGGGAGACCCAGTACTTC
NA	TRBV7-6	NA	TRBJ2-2	CASSFTGTGELFF	TGTGCCAGCAGCTTCACGGGCACCGGGGAGCTGTTTTTT
NA	TRBV6-6	NA	TRBJ1-5	CASSYTRNHQPQHF	TGTGCCAGCAGTTACACCAGAAACCATCAGCCCCAGCATTTT
NA	TRBV29-1	NA	TRBJ1-4	CSVEESLDSTNEKLFF	TGCAGCGTTGAAGAATCCCTCGACAGTACTAATGAAAAACTGTTTTTT
NA	TRBV29-1	few	TRBJ1-2	CSVGNGGPLDGYTF	TGCAGCGTTGGAAATGGCGGGCCTCTAGATGGCTACACCTTC
NA	TRBV4-3	many	TRBJ2-7	CASSQERQDEQYF	TGCGCCAGCAGCCAAGAGAGGCAGGACGAGCAGTACTTC
NA	TRBV2	few	TRBJ2-5	CASTRETETQYF	TGTGCCAGCACCCGAGAGACGGAGACCCAGTACTTC
TRBD1	TRBV2	NA	TRBJ1-5	CASSPAVRGQPQHF	TGTGCCAGCAGTCCGGCGGTCAGGGGGCAGCCCCAGCATTTT
NA	TRBV2	NA	TRBJ1-2	CASGDLNYGYTF	TGTGCCAGCGGGGACCTTAACTATGGCTACACCTTC
NA	TRBV5-1	few	TRBJ1-3	CASSYSGQYPSGNTIYF	TGCGCCAGCAGCTACTCCGGACAGTACCCCTCTGGAAACACCATATATTTT
NA	TRBV5-1	NA	TRBJ2-1	CASSLGQRAYNEQFF	TGCGCCAGCAGCTTGGGTCAGCGGGCCTACAATGAGCAGTTCTTC
NA	TRBV2	NA	TRBJ2-7	CASSYGRAEQYF	TGTGCCAGCAGTTACGGCAGGGCCGAGCAGTACTTC